These T cell receptor beta chains were read from a single sample in a study of blood T cells in healthy people across ages. TCRdb processed the 5' RACE reads anew with MiXCR; each CDR3 protein has one entry. The sample contains over 1,200,000 distinct CDR3 sequences, roughly 64% of which appear only once. Sequencing was done on a sample of blood. These receptors all stem from a man between 18 and 29 years old in good health. The CDR3 runs from the conserved cysteine through the conserved F or W. The D gene is left open where the match is weak. Expanded clones get a size class; other rows say once, few or many, or leave the size out.

>-|-|TRBJ2-7|TRBV20-1
CSARPKSTYEQYF
TGCAGTGCTCGCCCCAAGTCTACCTACGAGCAGTACTTC
>-|few|TRBJ2-5|TRBV6-5
CASRVQGGNQETQYF
TGTGCCAGCCGGGTGCAGGGGGGGAATCAAGAGACCCAGTACTTC
>-|-|TRBJ2-6|TRBV3-1
CASLRSSGANVLTF
TGTGCCAGCCTACGGAGCTCTGGGGCCAACGTCCTGACTTTC
>-|-|TRBJ2-3|TRBV4-1
CASSQPGRRLDTQYF
TGCGCCAGCAGCCAACCGGGGAGAAGGTTAGATACGCAGTATTTT
>-|-|TRBJ2-5|TRBV14
CASSQGWPAPETQYF
TGTGCCAGCAGCCAAGGTTGGCCAGCCCCGGAGACCCAGTACTTC
>-|once|TRBJ1-1|TRBV20-1
CSASPGRGEAFF
TGCAGTGCTAGCCCCGGCAGGGGTGAAGCTTTCTTT
>-|-|TRBJ2-7|TRBV6-1
CASSVGGSFSYEQYF
TGTGCCAGCAGTGTTGGGGGGTCCTTTTCCTACGAGCAGTACTTC
>-|-|TRBJ2-1|TRBV5-1
CASSFGADTSSYNEQFF
TGCGCCAGCAGCTTCGGGGCCGATACAAGCTCCTACAATGAGCAGTTCTTC
>-|once|TRBJ2-2|TRBV9
CASSPGTFTGELFF
TGTGCCAGCAGCCCCGGGACGTTCACCGGGGAGCTGTTTTTT
>-|-|TRBJ2-5|TRBV7-9
CASSLRGTVQETQYF
TGTGCCAGCAGCTTACGCGGGACGGTTCAAGAGACCCAGTACTTC
>-|few|TRBJ2-1|TRBV29-1
CSVDLLRYNEQFF
TGCAGCGTTGATCTCCTCAGGTACAATGAGCAGTTCTTC
>TRBD2|few|TRBJ2-1|TRBV12-3/TRBV12-4
CASSFQPSGSEQFF
TGTGCCAGCAGTTTCCAACCTAGCGGGTCTGAGCAGTTCTTC
>-|-|TRBJ2-2|TRBV10-3
CAISGAGNTGELFF
TGTGCCATCAGTGGGGCAGGGAACACCGGGGAGCTGTTTTTT
>-|-|TRBJ1-2|TRBV5-6
CASSATGRVSYTF
TGTGCCAGCAGTGCCACAGGGCGAGTTAGCTACACCTTC
>TRBD2|-|TRBJ2-1|TRBV10-3
CAITGLAGGFGTKYNEQFF
TGTGCCATCACCGGACTAGCGGGAGGGTTTGGTACAAAATACAATGAGCAGTTCTTC
>-|-|TRBJ2-5|TRBV14
CASSQRRWYQETQYF
TGTGCCAGCAGCCAAAGGAGGTGGTACCAAGAGACCCAGTACTTC
>-|-|TRBJ2-5|TRBV11-2
CASSSLGGQETQYF
TGTGCCAGCAGCTCCCTCGGGGGACAAGAGACCCAGTACTTC
>-|-|TRBJ1-1|TRBV7-2
CASSLDTMNTEAFF
TGTGCCAGCAGCTTAGACACCATGAACACTGAAGCTTTCTTT
>TRBD2|-|TRBJ2-4|TRBV4-2
CASSQTSGVGENIQYF
TGTGCCAGCAGCCAAACTAGCGGGGTAGGAGAAAACATTCAGTACTTC
>TRBD1|few|TRBJ2-7|TRBV7-9
CASSFNRGLTSYEQYF
TGTGCCAGCAGCTTTAACAGGGGGCTAACCTCCTACGAGCAGTACTTC
>TRBD2|-|TRBJ2-5|TRBV2
CASSEEALAGGMETQYF
TGTGCCAGCAGTGAGGAAGCACTAGCGGGGGGGATGGAGACCCAGTACTTC
>-|few|TRBJ2-3|TRBV28
CASSFLTGTDTQYF
TGTGCCAGCAGTTTCCTTACAGGTACAGATACGCAGTATTTT
>-|once|TRBJ2-2|TRBV4-2
CASSQVSQGENTGELFF
TGTGCCAGCAGCCAAGTATCACAGGGCGAAAACACCGGGGAGCTGTTTTTT
>TRBD2|-|TRBJ2-1|TRBV12-3/TRBV12-4
CASSSDGTSGGVYNEQFF
TGTGCCAGCAGTTCGGATGGGACTAGCGGGGGGGTTTACAATGAGCAGTTCTTC
>TRBD1|-|TRBJ1-2|TRBV12-3/TRBV12-4
CASSPPLGQGANYGYTF
TGTGCCAGCAGCCCCCCTTTAGGACAGGGGGCTAACTATGGCTACACCTTC
>-|-|TRBJ1-3|TRBV4-1
CASSQSTISGNTIYF
TGCGCCAGCAGCCAATCGACAATCTCTGGAAACACCATATATTTT
>TRBD1|-|TRBJ1-2|TRBV4-2
CASSQDSGDRGTFFYGYTF
TGTGCCAGCAGCCAAGATAGTGGGGACAGGGGGACCTTTTTCTATGGCTACACCTTC
>-|-|TRBJ2-7|TRBV5-1
CASSLVPASRQYEQYF
TGCGCCAGCAGCTTGGTTCCGGCTAGCAGACAGTACGAGCAGTACTTC
>TRBD2|-|TRBJ2-2|TRBV2
CASTRLAGGTGELFF
TGTGCCAGCACTCGACTAGCGGGAGGCACCGGGGAGCTGTTTTTT
>-|-|TRBJ2-7|TRBV18
CASSPPSLTSVEQYF
TGTGCCAGCTCACCACCATCCCTCACTTCCGTGGAGCAGTACTTC